This T cell receptor beta chain was obtained from a study of T cells in Graves' hyperthyroidism and ophthalmopathy. As for the study in general: Before any treatment, at initial diagnosis, peripheral blood was collected. Whole-study results and caveats: Among clonotypes expanded in thyroid above 0.001, most were also found in blood.

This clonotype was counted at least ten times. The antigen is not known. V was clipped by 4 bases and J by 8 bases, with 13 bases between them. This CDR3 is 13 amino acids long. Germline lookup yields CDR1 SGHRS and CDR2 YFSETQ. Amplification targeted TCR beta CDR3 regions from RNA transcripts. The TCR CDR3 was amplified in a first-round RT-PCR using the HTBI primer set. TCRdb called the multiplex PCR reads again in MiXCR, with one record for every CDR3 protein. The sample records under 500,000 distinct CDR3 sequences, over 12% being singletons. The clonotype originates from a man in his fifties with Graves' ophthalmopathy. The V call is TRBV5-1, the J call TRBJ1-3, with D unresolved. The sequenced sample consisted of blood. The DNA for the CDR3 is TGCGCCAGCAGCCCGGACCGAGCCGACACCATATATTTT. Encoded protein: CASSPDRADTIYF.